This TCR beta chain was sequenced in a study of cytomegalovirus exposure and HLA in healthy donors. Data came from immunoSEQ multiplex PCR; TCRdb stores just in-frame clones and leaves some out. There are more than 150,000 clones in the sample; roughly 91% occur only once, and 2.5% to 3% lies in the top ten. V gave up 7 bases and J gave up 7 bases, with 17 bases separating them. The length of the CDR3 is 15 residues. Germline assignment: CDR1 MNHEY and CDR2 SMNVEV (reference sequence). This sequence originates from a man between 18 and 35 years old in good health and CMV-seronegative. Sequenced input: PBMCs. V gene TRBV27 combines with J gene TRBJ1-6, with a tentative D call TRBD1 (6 bases). CDR3 sequence: CASTIRGTGNSPLHF. The CDR3 DNA reads as TGTGCCAGCACCATAAGGGGGACGGGGAATTCACCCCTCCACTTT.